These T cell receptor beta chains were read from a single sample in a study of human T cells and chemical hapten exposure. TCRdb re-derived calls from the RACE reads in MiXCR, one entry per CDR3 protein. Counted here are about 360,000 distinct CDR3 sequences, 4% to 5.5% occurring once; the ten biggest clones make up under 2.5%. Sequences were derived from whole blood, sampled in connection with sensitization to the hapten diphenylcyclopropenone (DPC). The source is a woman between 50 and 59 years old with alopecia areata. Some clones in this sample may be carry-over from other donors' samples. Both conserved end residues are part of each CDR3. Each record gives: CDR3 length, V gene, J gene, clone size, D gene, CDR3 DNA, CDR3 protein. A D gene is named only where the DNA matches it firmly. Part of the rows lack a size; the others show once, few, many or a class for expanded clones.

cdr3_length: 13
v_call: TRBV12-3/TRBV12-4
j_call: TRBJ1-2
clone_size: many
d_call: -
cdr3_nt: TGTGCCAGCAGCAAGGACACAAACTATGGCTACACCTTC
cdr3_aa: CASSKDTNYGYTF

cdr3_length: 15
v_call: TRBV24-1
j_call: TRBJ1-5
clone_size: few
d_call: -
cdr3_nt: TGTGCCACTTCGTCGGGATTGGGGGGCAATCAGCCCCAGCATTTT
cdr3_aa: CATSSGLGGNQPQHF

cdr3_length: 17
v_call: TRBV7-2
j_call: TRBJ1-1
clone_size: few
d_call: TRBD1
cdr3_nt: TGTGCCAGCAGCCGGGCAGGGGGCCGCCCGCTGAACACTGAAGCTTTCTTT
cdr3_aa: CASSRAGGRPLNTEAFF

cdr3_length: 15
v_call: TRBV6-1
j_call: TRBJ1-4
clone_size: -
d_call: -
cdr3_nt: TGTGCCAGCAGTCCCCGAATCGGGACGAATGAAAAACTGTTTTTT
cdr3_aa: CASSPRIGTNEKLFF

cdr3_length: 14
v_call: TRBV10-3
j_call: TRBJ2-5
clone_size: few
d_call: -
cdr3_nt: TGTGCCATCTCAGAGGGAAGGTACCAAGAGACCCAGTACTTC
cdr3_aa: CAISEGRYQETQYF

cdr3_length: 15
v_call: TRBV20-1
j_call: TRBJ1-5
clone_size: -
d_call: TRBD1
cdr3_nt: TGCAGTGTCCCCTTCCGGGACAGGGCAAATCAGCCCCAGCATTTT
cdr3_aa: CSVPFRDRANQPQHF

cdr3_length: 13
v_call: TRBV15
j_call: TRBJ1-2
clone_size: many
d_call: -
cdr3_nt: TGTGCCACCAGCAGAGATTCCCCCGGTGGCTACACCTTC
cdr3_aa: CATSRDSPGGYTF

cdr3_length: 18
v_call: TRBV12-3/TRBV12-4
j_call: TRBJ2-2
clone_size: many
d_call: TRBD2
cdr3_nt: TGTGCCAGCACCCTTAGCGGGGGGCCCTTTGTGAACACCGGGGAGCTGTTTTTT
cdr3_aa: CASTLSGGPFVNTGELFF

cdr3_length: 15
v_call: TRBV6-1
j_call: TRBJ2-1
clone_size: few
d_call: TRBD2
cdr3_nt: TGTGCCAGCATCCTCGGACTAGGCGGAACCAATGAGCAGTTCTTC
cdr3_aa: CASILGLGGTNEQFF

cdr3_length: 15
v_call: TRBV18
j_call: TRBJ1-2
clone_size: few
d_call: -
cdr3_nt: TGTGCCAGCTCAACGAACACAGACAGCCCCAATGGCTACACCTTC
cdr3_aa: CASSTNTDSPNGYTF

cdr3_length: 14
v_call: TRBV9
j_call: TRBJ2-7
clone_size: -
d_call: -
cdr3_nt: TGTGCCAGCAGCGTAGCGGGGCAAGGGTACGAGCAGTACTTC
cdr3_aa: CASSVAGQGYEQYF

cdr3_length: 14
v_call: TRBV7-9
j_call: TRBJ1-5
clone_size: -
d_call: -
cdr3_nt: TGTGCCAGCAGCTTATTGGGGCAAGGTCAGCCCCAGCATTTT
cdr3_aa: CASSLLGQGQPQHF

cdr3_length: 13
v_call: TRBV2
j_call: TRBJ2-7
clone_size: many
d_call: TRBD1
cdr3_nt: TGTGCCACCGCGTGGGACAGTACCTACGAGCAGTACTTC
cdr3_aa: CATAWDSTYEQYF

cdr3_length: 13
v_call: TRBV25-1
j_call: TRBJ2-7
clone_size: many
d_call: -
cdr3_nt: TGTGCCAGCCGACAGGGGAGGGCCTACGAGCAGTACTTC
cdr3_aa: CASRQGRAYEQYF

cdr3_length: 13
v_call: TRBV29-1
j_call: TRBJ2-2
clone_size: few
d_call: -
cdr3_nt: TGCAGCGTTGATTTACGGGGGACCGGGGAGCTGTTTTTT
cdr3_aa: CSVDLRGTGELFF